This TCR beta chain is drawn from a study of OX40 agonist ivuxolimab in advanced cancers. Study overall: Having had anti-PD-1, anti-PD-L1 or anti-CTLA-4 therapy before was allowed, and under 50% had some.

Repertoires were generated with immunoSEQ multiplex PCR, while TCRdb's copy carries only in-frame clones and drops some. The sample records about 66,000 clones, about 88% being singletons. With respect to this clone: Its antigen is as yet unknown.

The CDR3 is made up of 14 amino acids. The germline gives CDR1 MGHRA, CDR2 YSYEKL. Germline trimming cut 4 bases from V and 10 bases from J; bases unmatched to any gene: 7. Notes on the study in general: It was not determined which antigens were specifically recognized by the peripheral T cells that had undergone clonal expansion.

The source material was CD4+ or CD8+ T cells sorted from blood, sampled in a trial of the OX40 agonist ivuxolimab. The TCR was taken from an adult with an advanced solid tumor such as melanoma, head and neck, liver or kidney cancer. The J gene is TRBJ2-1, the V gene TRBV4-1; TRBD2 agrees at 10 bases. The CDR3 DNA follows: TGCGCCAGCAGCCGGGGGCTAGCGGGAGCCGAGCAGTTCTTC. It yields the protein CASSRGLAGAEQFF.